The 20 T cell receptor beta chains below all came from one sample that was sequenced in a study of T-cell reconstitution after alpha-beta-depleted transplantation in children. The authors prepared the TCRbeta library with unique molecular identifiers. TCRdb passed the PCR reads through MiXCR, listing each CDR3 protein once. The sample shows 700,000 to 950,000 distinct CDR3 sequences, about 15% of them seen only once. The sample was PBMCs, mostly from graft donor cells, taken 360 days after TCRalphabeta/CD19-depleted stem cell transplant. These receptors were taken from a male patient younger than 18 who had a stem cell transplant for acute lymphoblastic leukemia, so the T cells may come from the graft donor.

This clonotype was detected a few times. This sequence joins TRBV12-3 or TRBV12-4 and TRBJ2-7; 11 bases line up with TRBD1. The CDR3 extends over 14 amino acids. Trimming at V came to 6 bases and at J to 6 bases, leaving 7 bases not matched to a gene. The CDR3: CASRPSGTGGEQYF. The CDR3 nucleotides are TGTGCCAGCAGACCTAGCGGGACAGGGGGCGAGCAGTACTTC.

The chain joins TRBV7-9 to TRBJ1-1; possible D gene TRBD1, 6 bases. There are 15 residues in the CDR3. V lost 5 bases and J lost 3, with 16 bases in between. Germline lookup yields CDR1 SEHNR and CDR2 FQNEAQ (reference sequence). CDR3 loop: CASSPTPNRDTEAFF. In DNA, the CDR3 is TGTGCCAGCAGCCCAACCCCAAACAGGGACACTGAAGCTTTCTTT.

The chain links TRBV24-1 to TRBJ2-1; 8 positions match TRBD1. Germline CDR1 KGHDR, CDR2 SFDVKD. The V segment lost 0 bases and the J segment 7 bases; nucleotides outside the gene matches: 4. This CDR3 is 15 amino acids long. The CDR3 sequence: CATSDLGQGRNEQFF. CDR3 in DNA: TGTGCCACCAGTGATTTGGGACAGGGAAGGAATGAGCAGTTCTTC.

There are many counts of this clonotype. This sequence joins TRBV5-1 and TRBJ2-1, with a weak D call TRBD1 (5 bases). Per germline, CDR1 SGHRS and CDR2 YFSETQ. The CDR3 spans 16 residues. Trimming removed 3 bases from V and 3 bases from J, with 16 bases in between. The chain's CDR3 is CASSSPMGRSYNEQFF. The CDR3 bases are TGCGCCAGCAGCTCCCCCATGGGGCGGAGCTACAATGAGCAGTTCTTC.

This clonotype occurred many times. The DNA for the CDR3 is TGCGCCAGCAGCCCAATCCCTCCGGGCCCTTACAATGAGCAGTTCTTC. Amino acid sequence: CASSPIPPGPYNEQFF. V usage is TRBV5-1 and J usage is TRBJ2-1; D gene ambiguous. The CDR3 totals 16 residues. Trimming cost V 4 bases and J 4 bases, with 18 bases left between them. Germline-derived CDR1 and CDR2 are SGHRS and YFSETQ.

The J gene is TRBJ2-5, the V gene TRBV7-6; the D gene could be TRBD1 or TRBD2 (5 bases each). The CDR3 has 14 amino acids. Trimming cost V 8 bases and J 5 bases, with 18 bases left between them. Per germline, CDR1 SGHVS and CDR2 FNYEAQ. As DNA, the CDR3 is TGTGCCAGCGCCGATGGGGCCTGGGGGGAGACCCAGTACTTC. Translating gives CASADGAWGETQYF.

For this clonotype: This may be a read error: a much more frequent sequence differs by one nucleotide. This chain connects TRBV10-3 to TRBJ2-7, with 7 bases that match TRBD1. Germline values: CDR1 ENHRY, CDR2 SYGVKD. The CDR3 covers 15 residues. Written as DNA, the CDR3 is TGTGCCATCAGTGTCACAGGGGAGAGTTCCTACGAGCGGTACTTC. Protein sequence: CAISVTGESSYERYF.

This clonotype was seen at least ten times. V and J are TRBV6-2 or TRBV6-3 and TRBJ2-3; 7 bases fit TRBD2. V lost 1 base and J lost 1; bases outside the gene matches: 2. The CDR3 contains 15 residues. Germline values: CDR1 MNHEY, CDR2 SVGEGT. The CDR3 DNA is TGTGCCAGCAGTTACTGGGCGGGAGGCACAGATACGCAGTATTTT. It specifies CASSYWAGGTDTQYF.

This clonotype has only a few counts. This chain uses TRBV30 with TRBJ2-5; D not certain. Trimming cost V 0 bases and J 4 bases, with 6 bases left between them. This CDR3 contains 12 residues. Germline assignment: CDR1 GTSNPN and CDR2 SVGIG (reference sequence). CDR3 sequence (DNA): TGTGCCTGGAGTGTACTCCCAGAGACCCAGTACTTC. Protein: CAWSVLPETQYF.

This clonotype came up a few times. Here the CDR3 reads CASSVGIVSGYNEQFF. The CDR3 nucleotides read TGTGCCAGCAGCGTAGGAATAGTTAGCGGGTACAATGAGCAGTTCTTC. The V and J genes are TRBV9 and TRBJ2-1; 7 bases align to TRBD2. Germline V lookup: CDR1 SGDLS, CDR2 YYNGEE. The CDR3 is 16 residues long. V was clipped by 0 bases and J by 4 bases; unmatched bases: 7.

The gene calls are TRBV3-1 and TRBJ1-3; D perhaps matches TRBD1 (6 bases). This CDR3 comprises 17 residues. V was pared by 0 bases and J by 4 bases, with 16 bases between. Germline CDR1 LGHDT, CDR2 YNNKEL (reference sequence). CDR3 loop: CASSQEFGGLDGNTIYF. The CDR3, as DNA: TGTGCCAGCAGCCAAGAATTCGGGGGCCTAGACGGAAACACCATATATTTT.

The chain joins TRBV5-1 to TRBJ2-6; D may be TRBD1 (6 bases). Trimming took off 2 bases at V and 1 base at J, with 7 bases between the two ends. Germline V gives CDR1 SGHRS, CDR2 YFSETQ. The CDR3 loop spans 15 amino acids. In DNA, the CDR3 is TGCGCCAGCAGCTTTGACAGGTCTGGGGCCAACGTCCTGACTTTC. Amino acids: CASSFDRSGANVLTF.

This clonotype came up a few times. The chain employs TRBV18 and TRBJ1-2, with TRBD1 identical over 8 bases. The J segment lost 2 bases and the V segment lost 5 bases, leaving 7 bases of the junction unmatched. Germline-derived CDR1 and CDR2 are KGHSH and LQKENI. The length of the CDR3 is 15 residues. CDR3 bases: TGTGCCAGCTCAACCGTGACAGGGGTGAACTATGGCTACACCTTC. Translated, it gives CASSTVTGVNYGYTF.

This clonotype was found a few times. The genes are TRBV5-1 and TRBJ2-7; a weak D match, TRBD2 (5 bases). This CDR3 has 14 residues. Trimming stripped 4 bases from V and 5 bases from J, with 16 bases between. CDR1 is SGHRS, CDR2 YFSETQ, per germline. This chain's CDR3 is CASSQGRGNNEQYF. DNA of the CDR3: TGCGCCAGCAGCCAAGGTAGAGGGAACAACGAGCAGTACTTC.

The CDR3 DNA is TGTGCCAGCTCACCGAGGGCAGGCTCTGAAGCTTTCTTT. As protein: CASSPRAGSEAFF. This chain uses TRBV18 with TRBJ1-1; D not certain. Trimming took off 3 bases at V and 6 bases at J, with 11 bases between the two ends. Per germline, CDR1 KGHSH and CDR2 LQKENI. This CDR3 is built from 13 residues.

There are many counts of this clonotype. The chain carries TRBV18 and TRBJ2-7; either TRBD1 or TRBD2 may supply D (5 bases each). Between the trimmed V and J ends, which lost 3 bases and 3 bases, there was a span of 21 bases. The CDR3 extends over 17 amino acids. Per the germline V gene, CDR1 is KGHSH and CDR2 is LQKENI. The CDR3 protein is CASSPTGRGTTYYEQYF. For the CDR3, the DNA is TGTGCCAGCTCACCCACGGGAAGGGGCACTACGTACTACGAGCAGTACTTC.

This clonotype was counted a few times. The J gene is TRBJ2-7, the V gene TRBV19; 10 bases fit TRBD2. Germline loops: CDR1 LNHDA, CDR2 SQIVND (reference sequence). V trimming: 4 bases; J trimming: 1 base; junction bases outside the gene matches: 4. The CDR3 runs to 15 residues. CDR3 nucleotides: TGTGCCAGTAGTAAGCGGGAGGGCCGGTCCTACGAGCAGTACTTC. Translation gives CASSKREGRSYEQYF.

This clonotype was counted only a few times. V gene TRBV27 combines with J gene TRBJ2-5, with D perhaps being TRBD1 or TRBD2 (6 bases each). V was trimmed by 5 bases and J by 2 bases, leaving 15 bases between them. The CDR3 loop spans 15 amino acids. Germline CDR1 and CDR2: MNHEY and SMNVEV (reference sequence). The chain's CDR3 is CASSPGGGAQETQYF. The CDR3 DNA is TGTGCCAGCAGTCCTGGGGGCGGGGCGCAAGAGACCCAGTACTTC.

J is TRBJ1-3 and V is TRBV6-5; 7 bases are a match to TRBD1. Unmatched junction bases numbered 8, after V lost 4 bases and J lost 5 bases. Germline V gives CDR1 MNHEY, CDR2 SVGAGI. This CDR3 spans 15 amino acids. CDR3 sequence reads: CASSFLRDSRNTIYF. CDR3 DNA: TGTGCCAGCAGTTTCCTTCGGGACAGCCGAAACACCATATATTTT.

In its sample, this clonotype was seen a few times. The chain employs TRBV20-1 and TRBJ1-3, with D perhaps TRBD1 (6 bases). CDR3 length: 14 amino acids. V was shortened by 3 bases and J by 7 bases, with 16 bases between the two germline ends. CDR1 DFQATT and CDR2 SNEGSKA come from the germline V gene (reference sequence). The CDR3 loop reads CSASMQGPRNTIYF. The CDR3 region has the DNA TGCAGTGCTAGTATGCAGGGGCCCAGGAACACCATATATTTT.